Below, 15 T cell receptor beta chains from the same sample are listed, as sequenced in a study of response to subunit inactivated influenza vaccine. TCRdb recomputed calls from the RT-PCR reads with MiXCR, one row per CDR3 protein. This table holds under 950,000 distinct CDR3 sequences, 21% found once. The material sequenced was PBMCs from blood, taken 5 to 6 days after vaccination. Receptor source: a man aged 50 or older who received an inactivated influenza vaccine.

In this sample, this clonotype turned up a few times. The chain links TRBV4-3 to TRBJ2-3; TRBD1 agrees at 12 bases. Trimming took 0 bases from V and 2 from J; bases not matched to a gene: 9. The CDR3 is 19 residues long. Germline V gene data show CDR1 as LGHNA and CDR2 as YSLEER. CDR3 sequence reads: CASSQDGGTGGVYTDTQYF. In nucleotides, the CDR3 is TGCGCCAGCAGCCAAGATGGGGGGACAGGGGGCGTCTACACAGATACGCAGTATTTT.

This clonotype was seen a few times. The CDR3 protein is CSVWAGTDTQYF. CDR3 nucleotide sequence: TGCAGCGTCTGGGCGGGTACAGATACGCAGTATTTT. The rearrangement uses TRBV29-1 and TRBJ2-3, with D possibly being TRBD2 (5 bases). The CDR3 consists of 12 residues. Per the germline V gene, CDR1 is SQVTM and CDR2 is ANQGSEA. V dropped 6 bases and J dropped 3 bases, with 10 bases sitting between them.

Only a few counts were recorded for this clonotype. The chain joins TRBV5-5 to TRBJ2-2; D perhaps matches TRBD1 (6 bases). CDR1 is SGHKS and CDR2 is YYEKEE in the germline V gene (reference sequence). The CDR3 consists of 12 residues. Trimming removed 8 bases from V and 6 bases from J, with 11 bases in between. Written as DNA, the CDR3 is TGTGCCAGTCGACAGGTTTCCGGGGAGCTGTTTTTT. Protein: CASRQVSGELFF.

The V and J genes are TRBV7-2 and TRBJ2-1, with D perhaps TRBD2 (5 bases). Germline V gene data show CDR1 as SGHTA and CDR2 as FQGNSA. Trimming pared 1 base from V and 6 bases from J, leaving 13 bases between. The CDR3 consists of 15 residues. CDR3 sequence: CASSLVFSSLNEQFF. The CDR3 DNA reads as TGTGCCAGCAGCTTAGTCTTTTCTAGCCTCAATGAGCAGTTCTTC.

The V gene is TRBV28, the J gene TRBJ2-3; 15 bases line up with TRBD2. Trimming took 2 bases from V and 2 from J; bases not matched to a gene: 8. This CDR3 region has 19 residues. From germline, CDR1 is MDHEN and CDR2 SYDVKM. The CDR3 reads CASSLRGLAGGGATDTQYF. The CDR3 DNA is TGTGCCAGCAGTTTACGGGGACTAGCGGGAGGTGGGGCCACAGATACGCAGTATTTT.

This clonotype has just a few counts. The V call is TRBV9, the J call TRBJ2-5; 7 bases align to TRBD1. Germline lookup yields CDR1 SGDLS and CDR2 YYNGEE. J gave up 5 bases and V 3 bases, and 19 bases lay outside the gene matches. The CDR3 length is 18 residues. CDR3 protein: CASSAPPGTATLWETQYF. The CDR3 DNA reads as TGTGCCAGCAGCGCCCCCCCCGGGACAGCCACTCTGTGGGAGACCCAGTACTTC. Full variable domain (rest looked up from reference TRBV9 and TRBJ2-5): DSGVTQTPKHLITATGQRVTLRCSPRSGDLSVYWYQQSLDQGLQFLIQYYNGEERAKGNILERFSAQQFPDLHSELNLSSLELGDSALYFCASSAPPGTATLWETQYFGPGTRLLVL.

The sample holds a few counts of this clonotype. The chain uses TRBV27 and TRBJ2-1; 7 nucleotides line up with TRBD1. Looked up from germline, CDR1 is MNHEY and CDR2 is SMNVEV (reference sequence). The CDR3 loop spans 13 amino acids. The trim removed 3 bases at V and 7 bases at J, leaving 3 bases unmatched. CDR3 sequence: CASSFQTGNEQFF. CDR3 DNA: TGTGCCAGCAGTTTTCAGACAGGGAATGAGCAGTTCTTC.

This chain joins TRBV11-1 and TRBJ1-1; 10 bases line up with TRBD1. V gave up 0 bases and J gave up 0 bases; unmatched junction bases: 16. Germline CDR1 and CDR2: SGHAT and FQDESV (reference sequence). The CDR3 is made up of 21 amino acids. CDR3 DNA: TGTGCCAGCAGCTTAGCCCGGGACAGGGGTCGTTACTACTCAGTGAACACTGAAGCTTTCTTT. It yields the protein CASSLARDRGRYYSVNTEAFF. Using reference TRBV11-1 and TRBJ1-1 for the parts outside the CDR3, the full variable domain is EAEVAQSPRYKITEKSQAVAFWCDPISGHATLYWYRQILGQGPELLVQFQDESVVDDSQLPKDRFSAERLKGVDSTLKIQPAELGDSAMYLCASSLARDRGRYYSVNTEAFFGQGTRLTVV.

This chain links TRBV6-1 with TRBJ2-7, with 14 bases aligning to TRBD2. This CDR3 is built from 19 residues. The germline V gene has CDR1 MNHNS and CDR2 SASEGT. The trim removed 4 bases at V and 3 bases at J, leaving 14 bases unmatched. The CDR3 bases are TGTGCCAGCAGTGGATCTTGGACTAGCGGGAGGAGGGCGTTCTACGAGCAGTACTTC. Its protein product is CASSGSWTSGRRAFYEQYF.

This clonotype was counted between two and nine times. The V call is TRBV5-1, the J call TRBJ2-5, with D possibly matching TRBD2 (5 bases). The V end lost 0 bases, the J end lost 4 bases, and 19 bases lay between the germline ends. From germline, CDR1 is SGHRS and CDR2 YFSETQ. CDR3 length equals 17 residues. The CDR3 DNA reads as TGCGCCAGCAGCTTGGTAGCTAGCCCCAATGTTGGAGAGACCCAGTACTTC. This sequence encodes CASSLVASPNVGETQYF.

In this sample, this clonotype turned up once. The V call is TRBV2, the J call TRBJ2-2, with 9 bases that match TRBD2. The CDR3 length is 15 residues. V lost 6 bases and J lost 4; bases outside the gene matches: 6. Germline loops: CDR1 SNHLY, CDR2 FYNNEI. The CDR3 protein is CASRDKRGVTGELFF. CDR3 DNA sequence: TGTGCCAGCAGAGACAAGCGGGGGGTCACCGGGGAGCTGTTTTTT. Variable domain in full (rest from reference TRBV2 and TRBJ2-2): EPEVTQTPSHQVTQMGQEVILRCVPISNHLYFYWYRQILGQKVEFLVSFYNNEISEKSEIFDDQFSVERPDGSNFTLKIRSTKLEDSAMYFCASRDKRGVTGELFFGEGSRLTVL.

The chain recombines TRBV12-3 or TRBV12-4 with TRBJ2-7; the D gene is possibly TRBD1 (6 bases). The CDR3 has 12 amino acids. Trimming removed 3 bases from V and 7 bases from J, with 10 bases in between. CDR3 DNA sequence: TGTGCCAGCAGTTTGAGCCAGGGGGAGCAGTACTTC. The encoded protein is CASSLSQGEQYF.

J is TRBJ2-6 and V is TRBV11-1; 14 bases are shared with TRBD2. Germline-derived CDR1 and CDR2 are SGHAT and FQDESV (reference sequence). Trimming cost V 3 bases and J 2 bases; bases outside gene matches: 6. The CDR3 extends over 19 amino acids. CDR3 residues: CASSFWTSGRTTGANVLTF. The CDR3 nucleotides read TGTGCCAGCAGCTTTTGGACTAGCGGGAGGACAACTGGGGCCAACGTCCTGACTTTC.

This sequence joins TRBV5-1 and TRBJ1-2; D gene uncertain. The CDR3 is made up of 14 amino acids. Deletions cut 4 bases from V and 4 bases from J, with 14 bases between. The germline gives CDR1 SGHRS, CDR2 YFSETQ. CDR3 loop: CASSTTTPPYGYTF. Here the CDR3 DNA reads TGCGCCAGCAGCACGACTACTCCCCCCTATGGCTACACCTTC.

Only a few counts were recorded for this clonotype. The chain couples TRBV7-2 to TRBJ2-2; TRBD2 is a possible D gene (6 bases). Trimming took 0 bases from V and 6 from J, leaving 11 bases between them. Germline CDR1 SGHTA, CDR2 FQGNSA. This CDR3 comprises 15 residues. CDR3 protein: CASSLAGSGAGELFF. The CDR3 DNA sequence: TGTGCCAGCAGCTTAGCTGGATCGGGGGCCGGGGAGCTGTTTTTT.